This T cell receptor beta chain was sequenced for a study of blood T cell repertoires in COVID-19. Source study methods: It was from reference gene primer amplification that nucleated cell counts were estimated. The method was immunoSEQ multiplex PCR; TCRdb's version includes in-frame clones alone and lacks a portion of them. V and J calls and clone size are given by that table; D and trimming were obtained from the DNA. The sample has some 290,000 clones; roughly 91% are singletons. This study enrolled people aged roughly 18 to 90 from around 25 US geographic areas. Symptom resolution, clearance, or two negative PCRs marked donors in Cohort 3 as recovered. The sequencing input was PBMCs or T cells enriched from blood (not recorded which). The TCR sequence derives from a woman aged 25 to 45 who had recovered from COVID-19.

Here the CDR3 reads CASSPQVYTEAFF. As DNA, the CDR3 is TGTGCCAGCAGTCCACAGGTTTACACTGAAGCTTTCTTT. The rearrangement links TRBV27 to TRBJ1-1; possibly TRBD1 for D (5 bases). V lost 5 bases to trimming and J lost 3 bases, with 10 bases between them. CDR3 size: 13 residues. The germline V gene has CDR1 MNHEY and CDR2 SMNVEV (reference sequence).